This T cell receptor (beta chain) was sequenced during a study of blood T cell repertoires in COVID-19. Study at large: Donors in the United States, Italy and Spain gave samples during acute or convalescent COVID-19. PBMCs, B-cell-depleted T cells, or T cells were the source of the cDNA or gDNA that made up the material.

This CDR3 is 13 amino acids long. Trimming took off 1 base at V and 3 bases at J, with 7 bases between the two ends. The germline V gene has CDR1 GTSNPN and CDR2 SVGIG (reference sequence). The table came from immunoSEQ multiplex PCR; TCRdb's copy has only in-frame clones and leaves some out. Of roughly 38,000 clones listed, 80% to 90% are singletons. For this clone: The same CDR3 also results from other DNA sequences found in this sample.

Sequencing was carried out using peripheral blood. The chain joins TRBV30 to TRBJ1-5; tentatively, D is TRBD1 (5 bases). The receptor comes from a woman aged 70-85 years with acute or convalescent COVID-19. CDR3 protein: CAWSARDNQPQHF. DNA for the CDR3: TGTGCCTGGAGTGCCAGGGACAATCAGCCCCAGCATTTT.